This T cell receptor beta chain was captured by sequencing in a study of cytomegalovirus exposure and HLA in healthy donors. Amplification used 60 Vbeta primers and 13 Jbeta primers. Clones were read by immunoSEQ multiplex PCR, and TCRdb kept only the in-frame ones, dropping some. The listing contains approximately 42,000 clones. Germline loops: CDR1 MNHNY, CDR2 SVGAGI (reference sequence). J was trimmed by 4 bases and V by 5 bases; bases with no gene match: 5. This CDR3 comprises 14 residues. Sequenced input: PBMCs. This sequence was found in a male donor in good health and CMV-seronegative. The chain recombines TRBV6-6 with TRBJ2-3; 8 bases match TRBD2. Here the CDR3 DNA reads TGTGCCAGCAGTCCCCGGGGGGGGGCAGATACGCAGTATTTT. This codes for CASSPRGGADTQYF.